This T cell receptor (beta chain) emerged from a study of patients and donors after allogeneic stem cell transplantation. CDR1 is MNHEY, CDR2 SVGEGT, per germline. This CDR3 spans 12 amino acids. Trimming removed 7 bases from V and 10 bases from J, with 14 bases in between. Via MiXCR, TCRdb re-called the RT-PCR reads, giving one row per CDR3 protein. The sample holds 900,000 to 1,000,000 distinct CDR3 sequences, approximately 18% seen once. Sequencing input: blood, either unsorted or a sorted T cell fraction (not recorded which). The clonotype originates from a human donor who was either an allogeneic HSCT recipient or a stem cell or donor lymphocyte infusion donor (not recorded which). It is not recorded whose cells these are; they may come from a transplant donor. The V call is TRBV6-2 or TRBV6-3, the J call TRBJ2-1; D is perhaps TRBD1 (6 bases). For the CDR3, the DNA is TGTGCCAGCACCCCGCCCCAGGGGGAGCAGTTCTTC. Its protein is CASTPPQGEQFF.